This T cell receptor (beta chain) was obtained from a study of CD8 T cells in ankylosing spondylitis. Remarks on this clonotype: The antigen remains unidentified.

Study results and limitations: What seemed typical of ankylosing spondylitis blood was a TCR beta motif built from eight highly homologous variants. Reactive arthritis synovial fluid and blood were previously reported to contain some motif variants.

TCRdb re-called the 5' RACE reads through MiXCR, storing one row per CDR3 protein. The sample includes some 270,000 distinct CDR3 sequences, 18% of them seen just once. This TCR was sampled from a male donor with ankylosing spondylitis or in good health (not recorded which). The sequenced sample consisted of blood, either unsorted or a sorted T cell fraction (not recorded which).

As DNA, the CDR3 is TGTGCCAGCAGCGTCCCGCCGGGACTAGCTATAAATGAGCAGTTCTTC. Amino acid sequence: CASSVPPGLAINEQFF. The chain recombines TRBV11-2 with TRBJ2-1; 9 bases fit TRBD2. The junction had 12 bases not matched to a gene; V was cut back by 5 bases and J by 7 bases. Germline V gene sequence: CDR1 SGHAT, CDR2 FQNNGV. The CDR3 runs 16 residues.